Sequencing of this T cell receptor (beta chain) was carried out in a study of OX40 agonist ivuxolimab in advanced cancers. Study conclusions and caveats: Antigens targeted by the expanded peripheral T cells were not determined. Within 6 weeks, CD4+ and CD8+ blood T cells expanded clonally at 0.1 to 3.0 mg/kg.

Trimming shortened V by 6 bases and J by 3 bases, and 15 bases separated the two germline ends. CDR1 is MNHEY and CDR2 is SMNVEV in the germline V gene (reference sequence). CDR3 length: 15 residues. Notes on this clone: Its antigen is as yet unknown.

TCRdb's copy holds only in-frame clones and misses some; the assay was immunoSEQ multiplex PCR. This table has about 70,000 clones, roughly nine tenths appearing once. Autoimmune disease history or systemic immunosuppression meant exclusion. Sampling times: baseline, cycle 4 day 1, cycle 7 day 1. This receptor was identified in an adult with an advanced solid tumor such as melanoma, head and neck, liver or kidney cancer. The genes are TRBV27 and TRBJ2-4, with D possibly TRBD1 on 6 matching bases. The material sequenced was CD4+ or CD8+ T cells sorted from blood, taken in a trial of the OX40 agonist ivuxolimab. In nucleotides, the CDR3 is TGTGCCAGCAGCCATCAAGGACAGTTCAAAAACATTCAGTACTTC. This codes for CASSHQGQFKNIQYF.